A single sample gave rise to the 17 T cell receptor beta chains below, sequenced in a study of T-cell reconstitution after alpha-beta-depleted transplantation in children. Preparation of the TCRbeta library was carried out with unique molecular identifiers. TCRdb redid the calling of the PCR reads with MiXCR, one entry per CDR3 protein. The profile shows under 140,000 distinct CDR3 sequences, 9% to 12% of them singletons. The material was PBMCs from the stem cell graft donor, obtained from the stem cell graft. These receptors originate from a human donor who donated a stem cell graft to a child with acute lymphoblastic leukemia.

This clonotype was seen ten or more times. This chain links TRBV20-1 with TRBJ2-6; D might be TRBD1 (6 bases). Deletions cut 3 bases from V and 2 bases from J, with 20 bases between. The length of the CDR3 is 18 residues. In germline, CDR1 is DFQATT, CDR2 SNEGSKA (reference sequence). CDR3 protein: CSARGNRELAPGANVLTF. Written as DNA, the CDR3 is TGCAGTGCTAGGGGTAACAGGGAATTGGCTCCTGGGGCCAACGTCCTGACTTTC.

This clonotype has at least ten counts. The chain employs TRBV6-6 and TRBJ2-1; D is unclear. The CDR3 contains 13 residues. V was cut by 2 bases and J by 9 bases, with 11 bases left in between. Germline assignment: CDR1 MNHNY and CDR2 SVGAGI (reference sequence). CDR3 protein: CASSYLTTGEQFF. The CDR3 coding sequence is TGTGCCAGCAGTTACCTTACAACTGGTGAGCAGTTCTTC.

This clonotype was seen ten or more times. This chain joins TRBV20-1 and TRBJ1-1, with D perhaps TRBD1 (5 bases). This CDR3 is 13 amino acids long. Trimming cost V 3 bases and J 5 bases, with 13 bases left between them. Germline V gene data show CDR1 as DFQATT and CDR2 as SNEGSKA (reference sequence). In DNA form, the CDR3 reads TGCAGTGCTAGGGGTGGGGGAGTTACTGAAGCTTTCTTT. This translates into CSARGGGVTEAFF.

This clonotype appeared many times. This chain connects TRBV29-1 to TRBJ1-1; 12 bases map to TRBD1. CDR1 SQVTM and CDR2 ANQGSEA come from the germline V gene. J gave up 7 bases and V 7 bases, and 10 bases lay outside the gene matches. The CDR3 length is 14 residues. The CDR3 protein is CSGEGTGGDGEAFF. Written as DNA, the CDR3 is TGCAGCGGAGAGGGGACAGGGGGCGATGGTGAAGCTTTCTTT.

In its sample, this clonotype was seen many times. J is TRBJ1-4 and V is TRBV5-1; no firm D call. This CDR3 is built from 13 residues. The germline gives CDR1 SGHRS, CDR2 YFSETQ. V was pared by 1 base and J by 4 bases, with 5 bases between. CDR3 region: CASSLSHNEKLFF. The DNA of the CDR3 is TGCGCCAGCAGCTTGAGCCATAATGAAAAACTGTTTTTT.

Many counts were recorded for this clonotype. The chain has TRBV7-2 and TRBJ2-1; D not resolved. The germline gives CDR1 SGHTA, CDR2 FQGNSA. V dropped 5 bases and J dropped 0 bases, with 8 bases sitting between them. This CDR3 has 14 amino acids. The DNA for the CDR3 is TGTGCCAGCAGCGTTAGCCCCTCCTACAATGAGCAGTTCTTC. The encoded protein is CASSVSPSYNEQFF.

This clonotype came up many times. The rearrangement uses TRBV5-4 and TRBJ2-7; a possible D gene is TRBD2 (6 bases). The CDR3 sequence is 14 residues long. V gave up 0 bases and J gave up 5 bases, with 12 bases separating them. Germline V gene data show CDR1 as SGHNT and CDR2 as YYREEE (reference sequence). The CDR3 here is CASSLVGGGDEQYF. The DNA for the CDR3 is TGTGCCAGCAGCTTGGTGGGAGGAGGGGACGAGCAGTACTTC. Full variable domain (rest looked up from reference TRBV5-4 and TRBJ2-7): ETGVTQSPTHLIKTRGQQVTLRCSSQSGHNTVSWYQQALGQGPQFIFQYYREEENGRGNFPPRFSGLQFPNYSSELNVNALELDDSALYLCASSLVGGGDEQYFGPGTRLTVT.

The chain carries TRBV6-5 and TRBJ2-2; 10 positions match TRBD1. The CDR3 has 15 residues. The V and J ends lost 1 base and 5 bases, in that order; junction bases with no gene match: 1. CDR1 and CDR2 from the germline V gene are MNHEY and SVGAGI. The CDR3 sequence: CASSYWTGGTGELFF. The CDR3 DNA sequence: TGTGCCAGCAGTTACTGGACAGGGGGTACCGGGGAGCTGTTTTTT.

The table lists this clonotype with many counts. CDR3 coding DNA: TGTGCCAGCAGCTTAGACCCAACGCCCAATCAGCCCCAGCATTTT. Amino acids: CASSLDPTPNQPQHF. This chain joins TRBV7-2 and TRBJ1-5; D gene uncertain. The CDR3 spans 15 residues. V was shortened by 1 base and J by 3 bases, with 10 bases between the two germline ends. Germline assignment: CDR1 SGHTA and CDR2 FQGNSA.

This chain joins TRBV30 and TRBJ2-2; possible D gene TRBD1, 6 bases. The CDR3 is 14 amino acids. V lost 0 bases, J lost 4 bases, and 9 bases lay in between. In germline, CDR1 is GTSNPN, CDR2 SVGIG (reference sequence). The CDR3 is CAWSVTGGTGELFF. CDR3 nucleotides: TGTGCCTGGAGTGTGACAGGAGGCACCGGGGAGCTGTTTTTT.

The chain combines TRBV5-4 with TRBJ1-3; possible D gene TRBD1, 6 bases. This CDR3 comprises 19 residues. In germline, CDR1 is SGHNT, CDR2 YYREEE (reference sequence). V was trimmed by 0 bases and J by 2 bases, leaving 21 bases between them. The chain's CDR3 is CASSLGGQGLVFAGNTIYF. DNA of the CDR3: TGTGCCAGCAGCTTGGGGGGACAAGGACTCGTATTTGCTGGAAACACCATATATTTT.

This clonotype was counted ten times or more. This sequence joins TRBV15 and TRBJ2-1; 9 bases match TRBD2. The CDR3 totals 14 residues. V lost 4 bases, J lost 4 bases, and 2 bases stayed unmatched. CDR1 is LNHNV and CDR2 is YYDKDF in the germline V gene (reference sequence). The CDR3 loop reads CATSTSGIYNEQFF. CDR3 DNA sequence: TGTGCCACCAGCACTAGCGGGATATACAATGAGCAGTTCTTC.

This clonotype occurred many times. This sequence joins TRBV29-1 and TRBJ2-7, with D hard to call. Germline CDR1 reads SQVTM; CDR2 reads ANQGSEA. The CDR3 has 11 residues. V was cut by 0 bases and J by 7 bases, with 7 bases left in between. The CDR3 coding sequence is TGCAGCGTTGAAGATAGGCATGAGCAGTACTTC. This gives the protein CSVEDRHEQYF.

There are many counts of this clonotype. This rearrangement joins TRBV5-1 to TRBJ1-5, with D maybe TRBD1 (5 bases). Per the germline V gene, CDR1 is SGHRS and CDR2 is YFSETQ. This CDR3 spans 16 amino acids. Trimming pared 3 bases from V and 8 bases from J, leaving 21 bases between. CDR3 region: CASSSQVGVSPEPQHF. Here the CDR3 DNA reads TGCGCCAGCAGCTCGCAGGTGGGGGTTTCCCCTGAGCCCCAGCATTTT.

This clonotype was detected ten times or more. The rearrangement uses TRBV9 and TRBJ1-5, with no clear D. Germline V CDR1 and CDR2: SGDLS, YYNGEE. Trimming took off 0 bases at V and 0 bases at J, with 4 bases between the two ends. The CDR3 runs 14 residues. In nucleotides, the CDR3 is TGTGCCAGCAGCGTAGCCGCTAGCAATCAGCCCCAGCATTTT. Residues: CASSVAASNQPQHF.

At least ten counts were recorded for this clonotype. The V call is TRBV5-6, the J call TRBJ2-3; 10 nucleotides align to TRBD1. After removal of 5 bases from V and 3 bases from J, the junction contained 6 bases not matched to a gene. The CDR3 totals 15 residues. The germline V gene encodes CDR1 SGHDT and CDR2 YYEEEE. CDR3 sequence reads: CASSYDRGPTDTQYF. In nucleotides, the CDR3 is TGTGCCAGCAGTTATGACAGGGGGCCGACAGATACGCAGTATTTT.

In the case of this clonotype: A much larger clone lies one base from this, so it may be a read error. The rearrangement uses TRBV20-1 and TRBJ1-1; tentatively, D is TRBD1 (5 bases). The CDR3 length is 13 residues. V lost 7 bases and J lost 4, with 16 bases in between. Germline V gives CDR1 DFQATT, CDR2 SNEGSKA (reference sequence). This chain's CDR3 is CSVKTVQTTEAFF. The CDR3 region has the DNA TGCAGTGTTAAGACAGTGCAGACCACTGAAGCTTTCTTT.